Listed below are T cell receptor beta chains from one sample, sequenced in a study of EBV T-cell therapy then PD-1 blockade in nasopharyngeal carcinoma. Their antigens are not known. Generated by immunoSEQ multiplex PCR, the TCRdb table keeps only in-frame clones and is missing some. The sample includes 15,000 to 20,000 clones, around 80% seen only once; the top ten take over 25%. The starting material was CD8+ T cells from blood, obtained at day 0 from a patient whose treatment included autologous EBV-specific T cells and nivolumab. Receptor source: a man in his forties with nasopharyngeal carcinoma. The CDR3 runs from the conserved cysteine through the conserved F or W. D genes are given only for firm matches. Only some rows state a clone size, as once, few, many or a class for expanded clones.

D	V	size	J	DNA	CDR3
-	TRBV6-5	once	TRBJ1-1	TGTGCCAGCAGTCTTCATCGGAACACTGAAGCTTTCTTT	CASSLHRNTEAFF
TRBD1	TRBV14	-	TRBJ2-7	TGTGCCAGCAGCCTCTACAGGGGCCTGGTAGGGGAGCAGTACTTC	CASSLYRGLVGEQYF
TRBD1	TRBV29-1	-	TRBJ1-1	TGCAGCGTTGGAAGGGACAGCCGTAACACTGAAGCTTTCTTT	CSVGRDSRNTEAFF
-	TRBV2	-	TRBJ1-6	TGTGCCATCTTTGACAAAGTGGGATCCTTCCGCTTT	CAIFDKVGSFRF
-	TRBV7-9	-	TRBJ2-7	TGTGCCAGCAGCTCCGATTGGGGCTACGAGCAGTACTTC	CASSSDWGYEQYF
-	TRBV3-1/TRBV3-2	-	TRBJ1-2	TGTGCCAGCAGCCTCCCTGGACAGCTACCCGTCTATGGCTACACCTTC	CASSLPGQLPVYGYTF
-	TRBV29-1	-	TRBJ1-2	TGCAGCGTTGAGCCAAGAAATCGCCTCTATGGCTACACCTTC	CSVEPRNRLYGYTF
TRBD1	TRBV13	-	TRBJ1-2	TGTGCCAGCAGCCCCGGACAGGGGGCGCGTGGCTACACCTTC	CASSPGQGARGYTF
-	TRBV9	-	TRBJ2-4	TGTGCCAGCAGCGGAGCAAGGGACATTCAGTACTTC	CASSGARDIQYF
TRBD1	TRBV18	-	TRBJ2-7	TGTGCCAGCTCACTACGACCGGGACAGGACCTGGGGGAGCAGTACTTC	CASSLRPGQDLGEQYF
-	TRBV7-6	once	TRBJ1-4	TGTGCCAGCAGCTTATCATTAAGGAATGAAAAACTGTTTTTT	CASSLSLRNEKLFF
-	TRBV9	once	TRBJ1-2	TGTGCCAGCAGCGGCCGACAGGAAAACTATGGCTACACCTTC	CASSGRQENYGYTF
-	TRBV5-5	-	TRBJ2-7	TGTGCCAGCAGCCCGTGGGGACCCCCCCACGAGCAGTACTTC	CASSPWGPPHEQYF
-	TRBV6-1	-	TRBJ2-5	TGTGCCAGCAGTGAAAATCTTGGGTTTTCCGAGACCCAGTACTTC	CASSENLGFSETQYF
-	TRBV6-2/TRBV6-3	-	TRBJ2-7	TGTGCCAGCAGTTACAGCCAGGAATCCTACGAGCAGTACTTC	CASSYSQESYEQYF
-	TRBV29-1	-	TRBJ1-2	TGCAGCGTTGAAGGGAAACAGCGGAGGGTCGATGGCTACACCTTC	CSVEGKQRRVDGYTF
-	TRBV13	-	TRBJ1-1	TGTGCCAGCAGCCCCGGACGCCTGGAAGACACTGAAGCTTTCTTT	CASSPGRLEDTEAFF
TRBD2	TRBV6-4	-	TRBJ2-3	TGTGCCAGCAGTGACTCGTCCGTGGCTAGCGGGGGGGGACACACAGATACGCAGTATTTT	CASSDSSVASGGGHTDTQYF
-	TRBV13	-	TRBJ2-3	TGTGCCAGCAGCTTTGGGGCTACGCAGTATTTT	CASSFGATQYF
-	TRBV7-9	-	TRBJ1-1	TGTGCCAGCAGCTTAGTGGGTCGGCTCACTGAAGCTTTCTTT	CASSLVGRLTEAFF
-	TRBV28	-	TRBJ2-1	TGTGCCAGCAGTTTCTCCCTCTCGGACGGACAAAATGAGCAGTTCTTC	CASSFSLSDGQNEQFF
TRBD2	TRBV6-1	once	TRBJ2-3	TGTGCCAGCAGTGAAGAGCGGGGGGGCACAGATACGCAGTATTTT	CASSEERGGTDTQYF
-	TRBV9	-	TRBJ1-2	TGTGCCAGCAGCCCCTCGGACACGTACTATGGCTACACCTTC	CASSPSDTYYGYTF
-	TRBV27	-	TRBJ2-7	TGTGCCAGCAGTTCCCCCCGGAGCTACGAGCAGTACTTC	CASSSPRSYEQYF
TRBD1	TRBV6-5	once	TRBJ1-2	TGTGCCAGCAGCGGACAGGGACTTTGGTACGGCTACACCTTC	CASSGQGLWYGYTF
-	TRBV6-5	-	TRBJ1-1	TGTGCCAGCAGGGTGAGGCAGAGGGCCGGGACTGAAGCTTTCTTT	CASRVRQRAGTEAFF
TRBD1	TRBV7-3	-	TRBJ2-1	TGTGCCAGCAGCTCCGGGACAGGGGTCAATGAGCAGTTCTTC	CASSSGTGVNEQFF
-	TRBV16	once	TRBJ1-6	TGTGCCAGCAGCCAATCAAGGGGAGGGAATTCACCCCTCCACTTT	CASSQSRGGNSPLHF
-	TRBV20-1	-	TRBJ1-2	TGCAGTGCAAGAGGCGGCTATGGCTACACCTTC	CSARGGYGYTF
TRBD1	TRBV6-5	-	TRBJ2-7	TGTGCCAGCAGGGGACAGGGGGTGTACGAGCAGTACTTC	CASRGQGVYEQYF
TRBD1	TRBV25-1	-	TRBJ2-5	TGTGCCAGCGGGACAGGGAGGGAGACCCAGTACTTC	CASGTGRETQYF
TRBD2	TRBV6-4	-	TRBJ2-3	TGTGCCAGCAGTGACTCGAGCGGGGGGGCCACAGATACGCAGTATTTT	CASSDSSGGATDTQYF
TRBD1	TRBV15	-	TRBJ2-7	TGTGCCACCAGCAGTGGACAGGGGGAGTACGAGCAGTACTTC	CATSSGQGEYEQYF
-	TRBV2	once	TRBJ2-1	TGTGCCAGCAGTGAAGGTCAAAATTCCTACAATGAGCAGTTCTTC	CASSEGQNSYNEQFF
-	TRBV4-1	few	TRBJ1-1	TGCGCCAGCAGCTTTCAGGGTTCGGGGAACACTGAAGCTTTCTTT	CASSFQGSGNTEAFF
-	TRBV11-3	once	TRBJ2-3	TGTGCCAGCAGCTCAAGCCTTAGCACAGATACGCAGTATTTT	CASSSSLSTDTQYF
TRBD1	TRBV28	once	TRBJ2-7	TGTGCCAGCAGTTTCGGACAGGCCTACGAGCAGTACTTC	CASSFGQAYEQYF
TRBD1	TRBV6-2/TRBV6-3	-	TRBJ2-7	TGTGCCAGCAGTCGCCACAGGGGGCTTTTCTACGAGCAGTACTTC	CASSRHRGLFYEQYF
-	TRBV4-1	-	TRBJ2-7	TGCGCCAGCAGCCATAAGGACGGCAGCACCTACGAGCAGTACTTC	CASSHKDGSTYEQYF
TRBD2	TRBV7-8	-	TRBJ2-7	TGTGCCAGCAGCCCGGGGGGGTACGAGCAGTACTTC	CASSPGGYEQYF
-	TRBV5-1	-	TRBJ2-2	TGCGCCAGCAGCTTGGCTTTAATTACAGGGTCCAGTGGGGAGCTGTTTTTT	CASSLALITGSSGELFF
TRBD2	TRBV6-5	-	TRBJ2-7	TGTGCCAGCAGTTACCCTACGCGGGGGGTCCACGAGCAGTACTTC	CASSYPTRGVHEQYF
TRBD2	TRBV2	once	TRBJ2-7	TGTGCCAGCATGGGGGAGGGGCTAACCCTCTACGAGCAGTACTTC	CASMGEGLTLYEQYF
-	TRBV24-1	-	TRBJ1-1	TGTGCCACCAGTGACCCTGGAGGGCCCGGGGACACTGAAGCTTTCTTT	CATSDPGGPGDTEAFF
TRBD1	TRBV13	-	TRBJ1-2	TGTGCCAGCAGCCCGACCGGGACAGGGCCCTCCGGCTACACCTTC	CASSPTGTGPSGYTF
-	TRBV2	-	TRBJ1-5	TGTGCCAGCAGGGGGACGGGGCTGGGTAGCAATCAGCCCCAGCATTTT	CASRGTGLGSNQPQHF
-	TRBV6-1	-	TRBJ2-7	TGTGCCAGCAGTGAATGTCTGGGGCGGGACGGATGCTCCTACGAGCAGTACTTC	CASSECLGRDGCSYEQYF
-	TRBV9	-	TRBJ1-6	TGTGCCAGCAGCGTAGATGGCAGGGAGTCGTCACCCCTCCACTTT	CASSVDGRESSPLHF
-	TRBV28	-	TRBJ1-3	TGTGCCAGCAGTTTCGTTTCTGACACAAGCTCTGGAAACACCATATATTTT	CASSFVSDTSSGNTIYF
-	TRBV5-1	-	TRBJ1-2	TGCGCCAGCGGCTGGACTCTGAACCGCTTTGGCTACACCTTC	CASGWTLNRFGYTF
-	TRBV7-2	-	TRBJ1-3	TGTGCCAGCAGCTTACCCAGCGACTCTGGAAACACCATATATTTT	CASSLPSDSGNTIYF
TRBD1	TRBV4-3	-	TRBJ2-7	TGCGCCAGCAGCCGGGGGACAGGCAGGTCCTACGAGCAGTACTTC	CASSRGTGRSYEQYF
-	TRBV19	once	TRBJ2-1	TGTGCCACCGCGGAGGACCCGAGCTCCTACAATGAGCAGTTCTTC	CATAEDPSSYNEQFF
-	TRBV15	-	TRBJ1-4	TGTGCCACCGCAGGGTTTAGTAATGAAAAACTGTTTTTT	CATAGFSNEKLFF
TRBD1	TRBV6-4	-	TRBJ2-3	TGTGCCAGCAGTGAAGGACAGGGGGACGCAGATACGCAGTATTTT	CASSEGQGDADTQYF